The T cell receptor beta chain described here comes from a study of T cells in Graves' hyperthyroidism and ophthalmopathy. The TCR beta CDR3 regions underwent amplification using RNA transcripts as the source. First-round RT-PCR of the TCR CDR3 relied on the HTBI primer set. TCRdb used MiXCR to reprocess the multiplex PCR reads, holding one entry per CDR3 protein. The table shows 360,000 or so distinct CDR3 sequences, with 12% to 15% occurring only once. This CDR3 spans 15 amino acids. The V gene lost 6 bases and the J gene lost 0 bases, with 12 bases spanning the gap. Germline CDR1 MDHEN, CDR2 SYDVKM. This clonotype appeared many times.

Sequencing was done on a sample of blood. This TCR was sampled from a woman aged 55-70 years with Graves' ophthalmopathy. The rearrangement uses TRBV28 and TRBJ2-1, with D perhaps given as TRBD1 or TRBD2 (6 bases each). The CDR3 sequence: CASRRGGSSYNEQFF. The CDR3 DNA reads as TGTGCCAGCAGGCGAGGGGGGAGCTCCTACAATGAGCAGTTCTTC.